What follows are 17 T cell receptor beta chains derived from one specimen sequenced in a study of T cell repertoires in cytomegalovirus infection. Their cognate antigens are unknown. TCRdb passed the reads through MiXCR, listing each CDR3 protein once. This sample has fewer than 200,000 distinct CDR3 sequences; about a fifth occur once, and the top ten carry 25%. Sample: CD8+ T cells from cultured PBMCs, taken from culture after CMV antigen stimulation. The receptors here all came from a human donor in good health (CMV status not recorded). Some clones in this sample may be carry-over from other donors' samples.

The V and J genes are TRBV27 and TRBJ1-2; no clear D gene. Germline assignment: CDR1 MNHEY and CDR2 SMNVEV (reference sequence). The V and J ends lost 8 bases and 5 bases respectively, with 12 bases between them. This CDR3 has 12 residues. The CDR3 DNA follows: TGTGCCAGCTGGGAGGGCGCTTATGGCTACACCTTC. It translates to CASWEGAYGYTF.

This clonotype was counted between two and nine times. Here the CDR3 DNA reads TGTGCCAGCAGCTTTGCCCTGGCATCCTACGAGCAGTACTTC. Translation: CASSFALASYEQYF. The V gene is TRBV7-9, the J gene TRBJ2-7; D gene uncertain. The CDR3 sequence is 14 residues long. In germline, CDR1 is SEHNR, CDR2 FQNEAQ (reference sequence). Between the trimmed V and J ends, which lost 3 bases and 1 base, there was a span of 10 bases. The full variable domain, rest sourced from reference TRBV7-9 and TRBJ2-7, is DTGVSQNPRHKITKRGQNVTFRCDPISEHNRLYWYRQTLGQGPEFLTYFQNEAQLEKSRLLSDRFSAERPKGSFSTLEIQRTEQGDSAMYLCASSFALASYEQYFGPGTRLTVT.

V and J are TRBV12-3 or TRBV12-4 and TRBJ2-2, with 8 bases fitting TRBD1. This CDR3 spans 17 amino acids. Unmatched junction bases numbered 5, after V lost 2 bases and J lost 0 bases. CDR3 residues: CASSLSQGAPNTGELFF. The CDR3 DNA reads TGTGCCAGCAGTTTATCGCAGGGGGCGCCGAACACCGGGGAGCTGTTTTTT.

Remarks on this clonotype: One end of the junction fails to match germline, which may point to a read error. V and J are TRBV7-2 and TRBJ1-3; 8 bases match TRBD1. Per germline, CDR1 SGHTA and CDR2 FQGNSA. The CDR3 length is 15 residues. This chain's CDR3 is CDSSLGRTGRNTIYF. The CDR3, as DNA: TGTGACAGCAGCTTAGGAAGGACAGGGAGAAACACCATATATTTT.

This clonotype was detected only once. The chain joins TRBV7-6 to TRBJ2-6; 8 bases are shared with TRBD1. Per the germline V gene, CDR1 is SGHVS and CDR2 is FNYEAQ. V lost 1 base and J lost 4; bases outside the gene matches: 9. There are 18 residues in the CDR3. The CDR3 DNA sequence: TGTGCCAGCAGCTTAGTTGGGACAGGCGGCGCCGGGGCCAACGTCCTGACTTTC. Its translation: CASSLVGTGGAGANVLTF.

This chain joins TRBV5-5 and TRBJ1-4, with a possible D match to TRBD1 (5 bases). Germline values: CDR1 SGHKS, CDR2 YYEKEE (reference sequence). V was shortened by 3 bases and J by 4 bases, with 13 bases between the two germline ends. The CDR3 has 15 residues. The CDR3 spells CASSWQGSFNEKLFF. The DNA for the CDR3 is TGTGCCAGCAGCTGGCAGGGCAGCTTTAATGAAAAACTGTTTTTT.

This clonotype was observed a few times. A read error may account for a junction end that differs from germline. This rearrangement joins TRBV7-6 to TRBJ2-1; possible D gene TRBD2, 6 bases. CDR3 length: 13 amino acids. CDR1 and CDR2 (germline): SGHVS, FNYEAQ. The CDR3 coding sequence is TGTGCTAGCAGCCGGAGGGAAGGGTATGAGCAGTTCTTC. Amino acid sequence: CASSRREGYEQFF.

The genes are TRBV27 and TRBJ1-2; 7 bases fit TRBD1. The ends lost 2 bases at V and 0 bases at J; junction bases unmatched: 6. The CDR3 runs to 16 residues. The germline CDR1 and CDR2 sequences are MNHEY and SMNVEV (reference sequence). For the CDR3, the DNA is TGTGCCAGCAGTTTAGTTTCGGGACAGACTAACTATGGCTACACCTTC. It is translated as CASSLVSGQTNYGYTF.

This chain links TRBV15 with TRBJ2-1, with no clear D. Trimming cost V 0 bases and J 3 bases, with 12 bases left between them. The CDR3 runs 16 residues. Germline assignment: CDR1 LNHNV and CDR2 YYDKDF (reference sequence). This CDR3 is CATSRDAGYNYNEQFF. CDR3 in DNA: TGTGCCACCAGCAGAGATGCAGGCTATAACTACAATGAGCAGTTCTTC.

This clonotype was seen more than once but under ten times. V is TRBV6-6 and J is TRBJ2-7, with 9 bases fitting TRBD1. This CDR3 has 16 residues. Germline V gives CDR1 MNHNY, CDR2 SVGAGI (reference sequence). V lost 0 bases, J lost 2 bases, and 5 bases stayed unmatched. The CDR3 nucleotides are TGTGCCAGCAGTTACTCGAGGACAGGGGCCGCCTACGAGCAGTACTTC. It specifies CASSYSRTGAAYEQYF.

The chain links TRBV27 to TRBJ1-2, with unresolved D. Looked up from germline, CDR1 is MNHEY and CDR2 is SMNVEV (reference sequence). V gave up 2 bases and J gave up 5 bases, with 15 bases separating them. The CDR3 totals 15 residues. The CDR3 bases are TGTGCCAGCAGTTTAATGTTGGCCGGACCATATGGCTACACCTTC. Protein: CASSLMLAGPYGYTF.

V usage is TRBV10-3 and J usage is TRBJ2-1; 9 positions agree with TRBD1. With V trimmed by 7 bases and J by 3 bases, 10 bases remained unmatched. The CDR3 is 16 residues long. Germline V gives CDR1 ENHRY, CDR2 SYGVKD. CDR3: CAIIDRDRGNYNEQFF. CDR3 in DNA: TGTGCCATCATCGACAGAGACAGGGGGAACTACAATGAGCAGTTCTTC.

CDR3 sequence reads: CATLDRDRGNTEAFF. The CDR3, as DNA: TGTGCCACCCTCGACCGGGACAGGGGAAACACTGAAGCTTTCTTT. The chain couples TRBV5-4 to TRBJ1-1; the match to TRBD1 covers 10 bases. This CDR3 spans 15 amino acids. V lost 9 bases to trimming and J lost 2 bases; unmatched junction nucleotides: 10. Looked up from germline, CDR1 is SGHNT and CDR2 is YYREEE (reference sequence).

The rearrangement links TRBV7-2 to TRBJ1-1, with D perhaps TRBD1 (5 bases). Germline assignment: CDR1 SGHTA and CDR2 FQGNSA. The ends were cut back, 2 bases at V and 8 bases at J, with 9 bases in the middle. The length of the CDR3 is 12 residues. CDR3 sequence reads: CASSLFTGEAFF. CDR3 in DNA: TGTGCCAGCAGCTTATTTACAGGCGAAGCTTTCTTT. The complete variable domain, with remaining parts taken from reference TRBV7-2 and TRBJ1-1, reads GAGVSQSPSNKVTEKGKDVELRCDPISGHTALYWYRQSLGQGLEFLIYFQGNSAPDKSGLPSDRFSAERTGGSVSTLTIQRTQQEDSAVYLCASSLFTGEAFFGQGTRLTVV.

The CDR3 nucleotides are TGTGCCAGCAGCCTACCTCAGGGGGGAAAGGAGCAGTTCTTC. Translation gives CASSLPQGGKEQFF. The chain recombines TRBV7-9 with TRBJ2-1; perhaps TRBD1 as D (7 bases). Germline CDR1 SEHNR, CDR2 FQNEAQ (reference sequence). The CDR3 loop spans 14 amino acids. Trimming removed 5 bases from V and 10 bases from J, with 18 bases in between.

This clonotype was detected a few times. J is TRBJ2-7 and V is TRBV10-3, with 9 bases lining up with TRBD2. The CDR3 totals 14 residues. Germline loops: CDR1 ENHRY, CDR2 SYGVKD. Trimming took 6 bases from V and 6 from J; bases not matched to a gene: 9. DNA for the CDR3: TGTGCCATCAGGTTTAGCGGGGGTACCGGCGAGCAGTACTTC. It is translated as CAIRFSGGTGEQYF.

This clonotype was detected only a few times. The chain links TRBV12-5 to TRBJ2-7; D perhaps matches TRBD1 (6 bases). There are 14 residues in the CDR3. V lost 6 bases to trimming and J lost 7 bases, with 19 bases between them. The V gene's germline CDR1 is LGHNT and CDR2 FRNRAP. CDR3 loop: CASGDSVDLLEQYF. The CDR3 nucleotides are TGTGCTAGTGGGGACAGCGTTGACTTACTGGAGCAGTACTTC.